The 27 T cell receptor beta chains below were found in one sample sequenced in a study of T cell responses to AZD1222 COVID-19 vaccine. Assay: immunoSEQ multiplex PCR; the TCRdb copy retains only in-frame clones and omits some. The repertoire includes more than 150,000 clones, 88% of them detected once, and less than 0.55% sits in the top ten. The sample here was peripheral blood, taken on day 0 of AZD1222 vaccination. The receptors were gathered from an adult in good health.

The V gene is TRBV4-3, the J gene TRBJ2-3; 8 bases match TRBD1. After removal of 0 bases from V and 0 bases from J, the junction contained 11 bases not matched to a gene. This CDR3 is built from 19 residues. Germline assignment: CDR1 LGHNA and CDR2 YSLEER. CDR3 bases: TGCGCCAGCAGCCAAGAAATTGCAGGGGGCGCGTTTAGCACAGATACGCAGTATTTT. Amino acids: CASSQEIAGGAFSTDTQYF.

The chain uses TRBV3-1 (or the pseudogene TRBV3-2) and TRBJ1-1, with TRBD1 as a possible D gene (6 bases). The V gene lost 6 bases and the J gene lost 5 bases, with 10 bases spanning the gap. Looked up from germline, CDR1 is LGHDT and CDR2 is YNNKEL (reference sequence). CDR3 length equals 12 residues. The chain's CDR3 is CASRQQGTEAFF. In DNA, the CDR3 is TGTGCCAGCAGACAACAGGGAACTGAAGCTTTCTTT.

V is TRBV29-1 and J is TRBJ2-1; no firm D call. Trimming removed 4 bases at V and 2 bases at J, with 9 bases between. CDR3 length: 13 residues. Germline V gene lookup returns CDR1 SQVTM and CDR2 ANQGSEA. The CDR3 sequence: CSVVGGTYNEQFF. The CDR3 coding sequence is TGCAGCGTTGTGGGCGGAACCTACAATGAGCAGTTCTTC.

The V gene is TRBV5-1, the J gene TRBJ1-4; 10 bases are a match to TRBD1. The CDR3 has 15 residues. The J segment lost 8 bases and the V segment lost 0 bases, leaving 4 bases of the junction unmatched. Germline loops: CDR1 SGHRS, CDR2 YFSETQ. Written as DNA, the CDR3 is TGCGCCAGCAGCTTGGGCGGGACAGGGGAAGAAAAACTGTTTTTT. As protein: CASSLGGTGEEKLFF.

V is TRBV19 and J is TRBJ1-4; possible D gene TRBD1, 5 bases. Trimming left V 2 bases short and J 5 bases short, with 12 bases between. The CDR3 loop spans 15 amino acids. Germline loops: CDR1 LNHDA, CDR2 SQIVND (reference sequence). The CDR3 loop is CASSISGARNEKLFF. Written as DNA, the CDR3 is TGTGCCAGTAGTATAAGCGGGGCACGGAATGAAAAACTGTTTTTT.

This chain links TRBV30 with TRBJ1-5, with 10 bases aligning to TRBD1. V was pared by 2 bases and J by 0 bases, with 7 bases of the junction left unmatched. The CDR3 has 17 residues. Germline V gene lookup returns CDR1 GTSNPN and CDR2 SVGIG (reference sequence). The CDR3 protein is CAWSRDRGPNSNQPQHF. The CDR3 bases are TGTGCCTGGAGTCGGGACAGGGGACCAAATAGCAATCAGCCCCAGCATTTT.

The chain recombines TRBV9 with TRBJ1-4, with 10 nucleotides matching TRBD1. Germline CDR1 reads SGDLS; CDR2 reads YYNGEE. CDR3 size: 14 residues. Losses at the gene ends were 6 bases for V and 8 bases for J; bases not matched to a gene: 7. The CDR3 DNA is TGTGCCAGCACCCGGACAGGGGGATTGGAAAAACTGTTTTTT. Protein product: CASTRTGGLEKLFF.

V and J are TRBV3-1 (or the pseudogene TRBV3-2) and TRBJ2-3; 9 bases align to TRBD1. The CDR3 is 15 amino acids. The germline V gene encodes CDR1 LGHDT and CDR2 YNNKEL (reference sequence). V was pared by 4 bases and J by 2 bases, with 4 bases of the junction left unmatched. The CDR3 here is CASSPRDRVTDTQYF. CDR3 coding DNA: TGTGCCAGCAGCCCCCGGGACAGGGTCACAGATACGCAGTATTTT.

J is TRBJ1-4 and V is TRBV6-5; D gene ambiguous. The ends were cut back, 8 bases at V and 6 bases at J, with 13 bases in the middle. CDR3 length: 13 residues. Germline V gives CDR1 MNHEY, CDR2 SVGAGI. CDR3 DNA sequence: TGTGCCAGCTCAACAGTTACCCATGAAAAACTGTTTTTT. Encoded protein: CASSTVTHEKLFF.

This clone appeared once. This chain links TRBV24-1 with TRBJ1-2, with D uncertain. Germline CDR1 reads KGHDR; CDR2 reads SFDVKD. Trimming took 4 bases from V and 1 from J, leaving 6 bases between them. The CDR3 runs to 13 residues. DNA of the CDR3: TGTGCCACCAGTGAACAGAGTAACTATGGCTACACCTTC. As protein: CATSEQSNYGYTF.

The chain is built from TRBV9 and TRBJ1-2, with TRBD1 matching over 8 bases. V trimming: 4 bases; J trimming: 8 bases; junction bases outside the gene matches: 13. The CDR3 runs to 15 residues. Germline V gene lookup returns CDR1 SGDLS and CDR2 YYNGEE. The CDR3 sequence is CASSPETGAGVGYTF. The CDR3 nucleotides read TGTGCCAGCAGCCCAGAGACAGGGGCCGGGGTAGGCTACACCTTC. The full variable domain, with the rest looked up from reference TRBV9 and TRBJ1-2, is DSGVTQTPKHLITATGQRVTLRCSPRSGDLSVYWYQQSLDQGLQFLIQYYNGEERAKGNILERFSAQQFPDLHSELNLSSLELGDSALYFCASSPETGAGVGYTFGSGTRLTVV.

The chain combines TRBV5-1 with TRBJ2-1; D is uncertain. Per germline, CDR1 SGHRS and CDR2 YFSETQ. Deletions cut 4 bases from V and 1 base from J, with 9 bases between. The CDR3 loop spans 14 amino acids. CDR3 sequence reads: CASSGSNSYNEQFF. The CDR3 DNA reads as TGCGCCAGCAGCGGGTCCAATTCCTACAATGAGCAGTTCTTC. Based on the CDR3 plus reference TRBV5-1 and TRBJ2-1, the full variable domain is KAGVTQTPRYLIKTRGQQVTLSCSPISGHRSVSWYQQTPGQGLQFLFEYFSETQRNKGNFPGRFSGRQFSNSRSEMNVSTLELGDSALYLCASSGSNSYNEQFFGPGTRLTVL.

The rearrangement links TRBV7-8 to TRBJ1-4; D gene ambiguous. Between the trimmed V and J ends, which lost 5 bases and 5 bases, there was a span of 12 bases. Looked up from germline, CDR1 is SGHVS and CDR2 is FQNEAQ. This CDR3 has 14 amino acids. In DNA, the CDR3 is TGTGCCAGCAGCCTACAGACGCTAAATGAAAAACTGTTTTTT. Amino acids: CASSLQTLNEKLFF.

The chain recombines TRBV6-4 with TRBJ2-1; TRBD2 agrees at 7 bases. V lost 4 bases, J lost 7 bases, and 10 bases stayed unmatched. The CDR3 runs to 15 residues. CDR1 and CDR2 from the germline V gene are MRHNA and SNTAGT. The CDR3 DNA reads TGTGCCAGCAGTGCCGGGGGAGGGCCCCTAAATGAGCAGTTCTTC. Protein product: CASSAGGGPLNEQFF.

This chain connects TRBV24-1 to TRBJ1-4; D is undetermined. CDR1 is KGHDR and CDR2 is SFDVKD in the germline V gene. Trimming cost V 0 bases and J 6 bases, with 10 bases left between them. The CDR3 is made up of 15 amino acids. CDR3 residues: CATSDLQVGHEKLFF. The CDR3 DNA reads as TGTGCCACCAGTGATTTGCAGGTCGGACATGAAAAACTGTTTTTT.

The rearrangement links TRBV30 to TRBJ1-1; 9 nucleotides match TRBD1. Germline V gene lookup returns CDR1 GTSNPN and CDR2 SVGIG (reference sequence). V was pared by 4 bases and J by 2 bases, with 2 bases of the junction left unmatched. The CDR3 extends over 13 amino acids. The DNA of the CDR3 is TGTGCCTGGAACAGGGGGCTAAACACTGAAGCTTTCTTT. Protein product: CAWNRGLNTEAFF. The variable domain in full, completed from reference TRBV30 and TRBJ1-1, reads SQTIHQWPATLVQPVGSPLSLECTVEGTSNPNLYWYRQAAGRGLQLLFYSVGIGQISSEVPQNLSASRPQDRQFILSSKKLLLSDSGFYLCAWNRGLNTEAFFGQGTRLTVV.

This chain joins TRBV6-5 and TRBJ1-1; no firm D call. Between the trimmed V and J ends, which lost 7 bases and 6 bases, there was a span of 9 bases. Looked up from germline, CDR1 is MNHEY and CDR2 is SVGAGI. The CDR3 totals 11 residues. CDR3 sequence (DNA): TGTGCCAGCACCAACGGGCCTGAAGCTTTCTTT. This translates into CASTNGPEAFF.

This rearrangement joins TRBV28 to TRBJ2-1; D is undetermined. Trimming stripped 5 bases from V and 4 bases from J, with 15 bases between. Germline V gene lookup returns CDR1 MDHEN and CDR2 SYDVKM. The CDR3 sequence is 15 residues long. The CDR3 sequence is CASSLDSRRYNEQFF. The CDR3 DNA is TGTGCCAGCAGTCTTGACTCTCGCCGTTACAATGAGCAGTTCTTC.

The rearrangement links TRBV5-4 to TRBJ2-2, with 7 bases fitting TRBD1. Looked up from germline, CDR1 is SGHNT and CDR2 is YYREEE (reference sequence). Trimming removed 5 bases from V and 1 base from J; junction bases left unmatched: 8. The CDR3 sequence is 16 residues long. CDR3 DNA sequence: TGTGCCAGCAGTACCTACAGGGGTGGGAACACCGGGGAGCTGTTTTTT. Translated: CASSTYRGGNTGELFF.

V is TRBV9 and J is TRBJ1-1; no clear D. The germline gives CDR1 SGDLS, CDR2 YYNGEE. V was cut by 4 bases and J by 2 bases, with 6 bases left in between. This CDR3 is built from 12 residues. CDR3 in DNA: TGTGCCAGCAGCACAGCTAACACTGAAGCTTTCTTT. Amino acid sequence: CASSTANTEAFF.

V is TRBV6-2 or TRBV6-3 and J is TRBJ2-5; 7 bases align to TRBD2. The CDR3 spans 18 residues. Germline loops: CDR1 MNHEY, CDR2 SVGEGT. The V and J ends lost 0 bases and 5 bases, in that order; junction bases with no gene match: 15. The CDR3 sequence: CASSYSKASGTLGETQYF. The CDR3 DNA follows: TGTGCCAGCAGTTACTCGAAGGCTAGCGGTACACTGGGGGAGACCCAGTACTTC.

The gene calls are TRBV10-1 and TRBJ1-1; 7 bases agree with TRBD1. Germline-derived CDR1 and CDR2 are WNHNN and SYGVQD (reference sequence). The CDR3 is 14 residues long. Germline trimming cut 7 bases from V and 0 bases from J; bases unmatched to any gene: 5. CDR3 DNA sequence: TGCGCCAGCAACCCGGGACAGATGAACACTGAAGCTTTCTTT. The encoded protein is CASNPGQMNTEAFF.

The CDR3 protein is CANVRTQYF. CDR3 DNA sequence: TGTGCCAACGTAAGGACGCAGTATTTT. The chain has TRBV24-1 and TRBJ2-3; unclear D gene. This CDR3 spans 9 amino acids. Germline CDR1 KGHDR, CDR2 SFDVKD. V was clipped by 11 bases and J by 9 bases, with 8 bases between them.

V usage is TRBV6-2 or TRBV6-3 and J usage is TRBJ2-3; D is possibly TRBD1 (5 bases). Germline V gives CDR1 MNHEY, CDR2 SVGEGT. The CDR3 totals 15 residues. V lost 5 bases, J lost 0 bases, and 12 bases lay in between. CDR3 nucleotides: TGTGCCAGCAGTCCCAGGGCTAGGAGCACAGATACGCAGTATTTT. It encodes CASSPRARSTDTQYF.

A single count supports this clone. This chain joins TRBV29-1 and TRBJ1-2, with D possibly being TRBD1 (6 bases). This CDR3 region has 14 residues. The germline CDR1 and CDR2 sequences are SQVTM and ANQGSEA. Trimming left V 6 bases short and J 2 bases short, with 16 bases between. CDR3 DNA sequence: TGCAGCGTAAAGCCACAGGGTGCCAACTATGGCTACACCTTC. As protein: CSVKPQGANYGYTF.

The chain is built from TRBV7-8 and TRBJ1-5; TRBD1 matches 10 bases. The CDR3 spans 15 residues. J was trimmed by 7 bases and V by 5 bases; bases with no gene match: 8. Germline V gene sequence: CDR1 SGHVS, CDR2 FQNEAQ. CDR3 loop: CASSPRQGAIQPQHF. In DNA, the CDR3 is TGTGCCAGCAGCCCGAGACAGGGGGCGATACAGCCCCAGCATTTT.

The chain couples TRBV7-2 to TRBJ1-4; D is ambiguous. The V gene's germline CDR1 is SGHTA and CDR2 FQGNSA. V was trimmed by 5 bases and J by 7 bases, leaving 11 bases between them. The CDR3 covers 13 residues. The CDR3 DNA reads as TGTGCCAGCAGCCCCACCAAGGGTGAAAAACTGTTTTTT. The encoded protein is CASSPTKGEKLFF.